A selection of T cell receptor beta chains follows, all from one sample in a study of cytomegalovirus exposure and HLA in healthy donors. Method: immunoSEQ multiplex PCR; TCRdb's copy keeps in-frame clones and lacks some. The table records tens of thousands of clones, more than 55% of them present only once. The sequenced material came from PBMCs. Receptor source: a woman aged 25 to 39 in good health and CMV-seropositive. CDR3s include the opening cysteine and the closing phenylalanine or tryptophan. D genes are given only for firm matches. For some rows the clone size is stated as once, few or many, or as a class when expanded; others skip it.

size | J | D | V | DNA | CDR3
. | TRBJ1-1 | . | TRBV5-6 | TGTGCCAGCAGCTTTACAGAATCCCAAGCTTTCTTT | CASSFTESQAFF
. | TRBJ2-1 | . | TRBV5-1 | TGCGCCAGCAGCTTCGCGTCCTACAATGAGCAGTTCTTC | CASSFASYNEQFF
once | TRBJ2-1 | TRBD1 | TRBV29-1 | TGCAGCGTTCGGTGGGGACAGAACAATGAGCAGTTCTTC | CSVRWGQNNEQFF
. | TRBJ1-2 | TRBD1 | TRBV5-4 | TGTGCCAGCAGCTCAATCACAGGGGACTATGGCTACACCTTC | CASSSITGDYGYTF
few | TRBJ1-5 | . | TRBV7-2 | TGTGCCAGCAGTTTTCAAAGCAATCAGCCCCAGCATTTT | CASSFQSNQPQHF
. | TRBJ1-1 | . | TRBV18 | TGTGCCAGCTCACGGAGTATGAACACTGAAGCTTTCTTT | CASSRSMNTEAFF
. | TRBJ2-7 | . | TRBV30 | TGTGCCTGGAGTAGTAAGTATGGGCTCCCCTACGAGCAGTACTTC | CAWSSKYGLPYEQYF
. | TRBJ2-2 | TRBD1 | TRBV5-1 | TGCGCCAGCAGCTGGGGACAGGGCGCCGGGGAGCTGTTTTTT | CASSWGQGAGELFF
. | TRBJ1-5 | . | TRBV2 | TGTGCCAGCAGCCGGACAGCGAGCAATCAGCCCCAGCATTTT | CASSRTASNQPQHF
once | TRBJ2-2 | TRBD1 | TRBV11-3 | TGTGCCAGCAGCTCCGGACAGGGGGCGGGCACCGGGGAGCTGTTTTTT | CASSSGQGAGTGELFF
. | TRBJ2-3 | TRBD2 | TRBV5-1 | TGCGCCAGCAGCGTACTTCCAACATTAGCGGGGGGCACAGATACGCAGTATTTT | CASSVLPTLAGGTDTQYF
. | TRBJ1-2 | TRBD1 | TRBV7-8 | TGTGCCAGCAGCCTTCTACAGGGGCGGGATGGCTACACCTTC | CASSLLQGRDGYTF
. | TRBJ2-3 | TRBD2 | TRBV7-3 | TGTGCCAGCAGCGGCGGACTAGCGGGAAGCACAGATACGCAGTATTTT | CASSGGLAGSTDTQYF
. | TRBJ1-4 | TRBD1 | TRBV5-1 | TGCGCCAGCAGCATGACAGGGGCAGGTGAAAAACTGTTTTTT | CASSMTGAGEKLFF